These 19 T cell receptor beta chains were sequenced from one sample in a study of cytomegalovirus exposure and HLA in healthy donors. This PCR relied on a set of 60 Vbeta primers and 13 Jbeta primers. Generated by immunoSEQ multiplex PCR, the TCRdb table keeps only in-frame clones and is missing some. Among about 180,000 clones listed, about 80% were seen once. The sample consisted of PBMCs. The receptors originated from a man aged 40-50 years in good health and CMV-seronegative.

The rearrangement uses TRBV11-2 and TRBJ1-1; 7 bases agree with TRBD1. Germline V lookup: CDR1 SGHAT, CDR2 FQNNGV. The CDR3 is 15 amino acids. With 3 bases clipped from V and 1 base from J, the junction kept 5 bases outside the gene matches. CDR3 loop: CASSFRGQKNTEAFF. CDR3 nucleotides: TGTGCCAGCAGCTTCAGGGGACAGAAGAACACTGAAGCTTTCTTT.

This chain joins TRBV11-1 and TRBJ2-1; perhaps TRBD1 as D (6 bases). Trimming took 5 bases from V and 5 from J, leaving 13 bases between them. The germline V gene has CDR1 SGHAT and CDR2 FQDESV (reference sequence). This CDR3 is 14 amino acids long. The CDR3 loop reads CASSEGQGNNEQFF. CDR3 sequence (DNA): TGTGCCAGCAGCGAGGGCCAGGGGAACAATGAGCAGTTCTTC.

This rearrangement joins TRBV2 to TRBJ2-5, with TRBD1 as a possible D gene (5 bases). Germline-derived CDR1 and CDR2 are SNHLY and FYNNEI. V lost 1 base, J lost 4 bases, and 19 bases lay in between. This CDR3 is 17 amino acids long. This chain's CDR3 is CASSEVAGRNQGETQYF. DNA of the CDR3: TGTGCCAGCAGTGAAGTGGCAGGGCGCAATCAAGGAGAGACCCAGTACTTC.

The chain recombines TRBV28 with TRBJ1-5; no firm D call. V lost 6 bases and J 3 bases, leaving 12 bases between the germline ends. The germline gives CDR1 MDHEN, CDR2 SYDVKM. The CDR3 contains 14 residues. DNA of the CDR3: TGTGCCAGCAGCCCAACAGCCTTCAATCAGCCCCAGCATTTT. Residues: CASSPTAFNQPQHF.

V is TRBV7-2 and J is TRBJ1-3; no definite D call. The CDR3 covers 14 residues. The V gene lost 3 bases and the J gene lost 3 bases, with 9 bases spanning the gap. CDR1 and CDR2 (germline): SGHTA, FQGNSA. CDR3 nucleotide sequence: TGTGCCAGCAGCTTCCCCTCAGGTGGAAACACCATATATTTT. Protein product: CASSFPSGGNTIYF.

The J gene is TRBJ2-7, the V gene TRBV7-2; TRBD1 might be the D (5 bases). The ends were cut back, 1 base at V and 6 bases at J, with 13 bases in the middle. CDR3 length: 14 amino acids. Germline CDR1 and CDR2: SGHTA and FQGNSA. CDR3 nucleotides: TGTGCCAGCAGCTTAGGCAGGGCCGTCGCCGAGCAGTACTTC. Translated: CASSLGRAVAEQYF. The variable domain in full, completed from reference TRBV7-2 and TRBJ2-7, reads GAGVSQSPSNKVTEKGKDVELRCDPISGHTALYWYRQSLGQGLEFLIYFQGNSAPDKSGLPSDRFSAERTGGSVSTLTIQRTQQEDSAVYLCASSLGRAVAEQYFGPGTRLTVT.

This clone has a single count. The chain combines TRBV7-2 with TRBJ1-6, with a weak D call TRBD1 (5 bases). Trimming took off 4 bases at V and 8 bases at J, with 9 bases between the two ends. The CDR3 contains 13 residues. Germline CDR1 reads SGHTA; CDR2 reads FQGNSA. The CDR3 sequence: CASSSQGHSPLHF. The CDR3 DNA follows: TGTGCCAGCAGCTCGCAGGGCCATTCACCCCTCCACTTT.

V and J are TRBV5-1 and TRBJ1-1; D is possibly TRBD1 (5 bases). Deletions cut 5 bases from V and 3 bases from J, with 23 bases between. Germline CDR1 reads SGHRS; CDR2 reads YFSETQ. The CDR3 totals 17 residues. CDR3 DNA: TGCGCCAGCAGTCATATGACCCACAGCCTAGGGGACACTGAAGCTTTCTTT. This encodes CASSHMTHSLGDTEAFF.

The count of this clone is one. The rearrangement joins TRBV19 to TRBJ2-7; 10 bases align to TRBD1. This CDR3 is built from 14 residues. J was trimmed by 4 bases and V by 6 bases; bases with no gene match: 6. Looked up from germline, CDR1 is LNHDA and CDR2 is SQIVND (reference sequence). The CDR3 bases are TGTGCCAGTAGCAAAGACAGGGGGCGGTACGAGCAGTACTTC. Amino acid sequence: CASSKDRGRYEQYF.

This clone was observed a few times. The V gene is TRBV7-9, the J gene TRBJ1-4; D possibly corresponds to TRBD1 (5 bases). From germline, CDR1 is SEHNR and CDR2 FQNEAQ (reference sequence). There are 13 residues in the CDR3. The V and J ends lost 6 bases and 6 bases respectively, with 11 bases between them. The CDR3 nucleotides read TGTGCCAGCAGTTGGGGGGTTGATGAAAAACTGTTTTTT. Amino acids: CASSWGVDEKLFF.

This chain uses TRBV5-4 with TRBJ2-7; 7 bases are shared with TRBD2. Germline V lookup: CDR1 SGHNT, CDR2 YYREEE (reference sequence). V was pared by 2 bases and J by 3 bases, with 8 bases of the junction left unmatched. The CDR3 loop spans 15 amino acids. The CDR3 is CASSFGSGEGYEQYF. The CDR3 DNA reads TGTGCCAGCAGCTTTGGGTCGGGGGAGGGCTACGAGCAGTACTTC.

The gene calls are TRBV6-5 and TRBJ1-2; TRBD1 matches 8 bases. This CDR3 region has 15 residues. The germline V gene has CDR1 MNHEY and CDR2 SVGAGI. The V and J ends lost 2 bases and 4 bases, in that order; junction bases with no gene match: 6. The CDR3 loop reads CASSYRKGQGYGYTF. CDR3 sequence (DNA): TGTGCCAGCAGTTACCGAAAAGGACAGGGCTATGGCTACACCTTC.

A remark on this clone: A read error may produce the germline difference seen at one junction end. The V and J genes are TRBV18 and TRBJ2-2, with 9 nucleotides matching TRBD2. This CDR3 region has 17 residues. Looked up from germline, CDR1 is KGHSH and CDR2 is LQKENI. CDR3 in amino acids: CASSPRVAGVNAGELFF. The CDR3, as DNA: TGTGCCAGCTCACCACGTGTAGCGGGAGTGAACGCCGGGGAGCTGTTTTTT.

V is TRBV28 and J is TRBJ1-2; TRBD1 matches at 7 bases. This CDR3 is built from 12 residues. The V gene end was trimmed by 11 bases and the J gene end by 5 bases; junction bases not matched to a gene: 8. Germline-derived CDR1 and CDR2 are MDHEN and SYDVKM. For the CDR3, the DNA is TGTGCCGGACTCTTGACAGGGTATGGCTACACCTTC. It translates to CAGLLTGYGYTF.

This clone was counted once. The chain combines TRBV5-6 with TRBJ1-5; no clear D. V was trimmed by 2 bases and J by 6 bases, leaving 12 bases between them. CDR1 and CDR2 (germline): SGHDT, YYEEEE. The CDR3 loop spans 14 amino acids. The CDR3 nucleotides are TGTGCCAGCAGCTTAGGCAGCCCGGGTCAGCCCCAGCATTTT. Protein sequence: CASSLGSPGQPQHF.

The rearrangement links TRBV4-1 to TRBJ2-2; 8 nucleotides agree with TRBD2. This CDR3 comprises 18 residues. V lost 1 base, J lost 4 bases, and 11 bases stayed unmatched. Germline CDR1 and CDR2: MGHRA and YSYEKL. The CDR3 DNA reads TGCGCCAGCAGCCAAGGTCCGGGACTAGAAGTGCGCACCGGGGAGCTGTTTTTT. It codes for CASSQGPGLEVRTGELFF.

The count of this clone is one. The chain employs TRBV4-3 and TRBJ2-2; D is perhaps TRBD2 (5 bases). Trimming took 6 bases from V and 6 from J, leaving 14 bases between them. Looked up from germline, CDR1 is LGHNA and CDR2 is YSLEER. The CDR3 is 14 residues long. The CDR3 is CASSAGVYPGELFF. The CDR3 bases are TGCGCCAGCAGTGCCGGGGTTTACCCCGGGGAGCTGTTTTTT.

V and J are TRBV10-3 and TRBJ1-5, with D perhaps TRBD1 (6 bases). The CDR3 spans 13 residues. Germline loops: CDR1 ENHRY, CDR2 SYGVKD. V was clipped by 7 bases and J by 7 bases, with 14 bases between them. CDR3 protein: CAITSGEEQPQHF. The CDR3 DNA follows: TGTGCCATCACGTCAGGGGAAGAGCAGCCCCAGCATTTT.

This clone was detected once. The chain is built from TRBV29-1 and TRBJ2-3; TRBD2 matches 9 bases. The CDR3 loop spans 15 amino acids. V lost 3 bases, J lost 2 bases, and 6 bases stayed unmatched. CDR1 is SQVTM and CDR2 is ANQGSEA in the germline V gene. The CDR3 protein is CSVDLAGGPTDTQYF. As DNA, the CDR3 is TGCAGCGTTGATTTGGCGGGAGGGCCCACAGATACGCAGTATTTT.